This T cell receptor (beta chain) was obtained from a study of shared clonotypes between healthy human individuals. Background on the study: Plates per donor: three CD4 naive, three CD4 memory, two CD8 naive, one CD8 memory.

Details on this clone: Its target is not known.

CD8 cells classed as naive were CD45RO-negative and positively selected for CCR7, excluding terminally differentiated effector memory CD45RA+ cells. The CDR3 runs to 13 residues. V was shortened by 5 bases and J by 6 bases, with 14 bases between the two germline ends. The V gene's germline CDR1 is MNHEY and CDR2 SMNVEV (reference sequence). Study observations and caveats: Non-shared clonotypes were found to have lower generation probabilities than the clonotypes that were shared by all four of the sorted-subset donors.

The data were produced by immunoSEQ multiplex PCR, yet TCRdb's version contains in-frame clones alone and is incomplete. The table has about 800,000 clones, 90% to 98% seen once. The clonotype comes from a man aged 25-45 years in good health. The sample taken for sequencing was naive CD8+ T cells sorted from blood. The chain carries TRBV27 and TRBJ2-7; the D call may be TRBD1 or TRBD2 (6 bases each). CDR3 residues: CASSPSGGGEQYF. The CDR3 DNA follows: TGTGCCAGCAGTCCTTCCGGAGGGGGCGAGCAGTACTTC.